The text below deals with one T cell receptor beta chain. Its target is not known. The data were taken from a study of cytomegalovirus exposure and HLA in healthy donors. The CDR3 spans 14 residues. The germline gives CDR1 SGHNT, CDR2 YYREEE (reference sequence). The V gene end was trimmed by 8 bases and the J gene end by 5 bases; junction bases not matched to a gene: 8. PCR was performed using 60 Vbeta and 13 Jbeta primers. In the source study's methods: Some 11 million of the roughly 80 million unique TCR beta chains counted in a later analysis were shared. The repertoire was sequenced with immunoSEQ multiplex PCR; TCRdb's copy has only in-frame clones and lacks some. V and J calls and clone size are copied from that table; D and trimming were computed from the DNA. The table includes a few hundred thousand clones, 75% to 85% detected once. Study findings and constraints: A later analysis revealed that TCR association rates differed between HLA loci, peaking at DRB1 and bottoming out at HLA-C. An Asian-associated ancestry cluster reportedly showed fewer N-insertions than the approximately 630-donor mean in a later analysis.

Among the donors, all were healthy bone marrow donors. The chain is built from TRBV5-4 and TRBJ2-1, with 9 bases fitting TRBD2. The clonotype comes from a girl aged 10-17 years in good health and CMV-seronegative. Specimen: PBMCs. The CDR3: CASSRLAENNEQFF. For the CDR3, the DNA is TGTGCCAGTTCGAGACTAGCGGAAAACAATGAGCAGTTCTTC.